The T cell receptor (beta chain) described here comes from a study of T cell changes during pregnancy in multiple sclerosis. Measured with immunoSEQ multiplex PCR; TCRdb has only the in-frame clones, and not every one. This sample yields about 67,000 clones, of which about 91% are seen a single time; 2% to 2.5% belongs to the top ten. The V end was cut by 3 bases, the J end by 2 bases, with 8 bases between. This CDR3 has 12 amino acids. CDR1 and CDR2 from the germline V gene are GTSNPN and SVGIG (reference sequence). The material was peripheral blood, obtained in the first trimester of pregnancy. The chain combines TRBV30 with TRBJ2-7, with D unresolved. This TCR was sampled from a female donor with multiple sclerosis, enrolled in a pregnancy study. The CDR3 loop reads CAWRRIAYEQYF. The CDR3 DNA follows: TGTGCCTGGAGGAGGATAGCCTACGAGCAGTACTTC.